These 14 T cell receptor beta chains were all obtained from the same sample, sequenced in a study of blood T cell repertoires in COVID-19. Here immunoSEQ multiplex PCR was the method, and the copy in TCRdb shows in-frame clones only, minus some. The data show around 470,000 clones, 75% to 90% seen once. Sequencing was performed on peripheral blood. The receptors were gathered from a man aged 18 to 29 with COVID-19, enrolled during active disease.

The chain links TRBV11-3 to TRBJ2-3; D not certain. Germline V gene sequence: CDR1 SGHNT, CDR2 YENEEA. The V and J ends lost 4 bases and 2 bases respectively, with 4 bases between them. The CDR3 covers 12 residues. CDR3 protein: CASSSNTDTQYF. CDR3 coding DNA: TGTGCCAGCAGCTCCAACACAGATACGCAGTATTTT.

This clone has only one observation. The chain is built from TRBV5-1 and TRBJ2-1, with 7 bases identical to TRBD1. This CDR3 region has 16 residues. With V trimmed by 4 bases and J by 0 bases, 7 bases remained unmatched. Germline loops: CDR1 SGHRS, CDR2 YFSETQ. CDR3 region: CASSNGQVSSYNEQFF. DNA of the CDR3: TGCGCCAGCAGCAACGGACAGGTTAGCTCCTACAATGAGCAGTTCTTC. The whole variable domain, remainder taken from reference TRBV5-1 and TRBJ2-1, is KAGVTQTPRYLIKTRGQQVTLSCSPISGHRSVSWYQQTPGQGLQFLFEYFSETQRNKGNFPGRFSGRQFSNSRSEMNVSTLELGDSALYLCASSNGQVSSYNEQFFGPGTRLTVL.

This clone was seen a single time. V usage is TRBV3-1 (or the pseudogene TRBV3-2) and J usage is TRBJ2-1; a weak D match, TRBD2 (6 bases). Deletions cut 3 bases from V and 5 bases from J, with 17 bases between. CDR3 size: 16 residues. The germline V gene has CDR1 LGHDT and CDR2 YNNKEL (reference sequence). CDR3 nucleotide sequence: TGTGCCAGCAGCCATTGGCGGCTGACGGGGGACAATGAGCAGTTCTTC. Translated, it gives CASSHWRLTGDNEQFF.

This clone was seen just once. This chain links TRBV10-3 with TRBJ2-1, with 9 bases lining up with TRBD1. CDR3 length: 15 residues. Germline values: CDR1 ENHRY, CDR2 SYGVKD. V lost 4 bases and J lost 6; bases outside the gene matches: 7. Here the CDR3 reads CAISVGQGLSNEQFF. In DNA, the CDR3 is TGTGCCATCAGTGTAGGACAGGGGCTCAGCAATGAGCAGTTCTTC.

The chain employs TRBV11-2 and TRBJ2-7; TRBD1 is a possible D gene (5 bases). The CDR3 has 15 amino acids. Germline-derived CDR1 and CDR2 are SGHAT and FQNNGV. Trimming pared 0 bases from V and 2 bases from J, leaving 11 bases between. Written as DNA, the CDR3 is TGTGCCAGCAGCTTAGAAGCAGGGTCCCCCTACGAGCAGTACTTC. Its protein product is CASSLEAGSPYEQYF.

The V and J genes are TRBV27 and TRBJ2-2; 7 nucleotides align to TRBD2. This CDR3 has 16 residues. V trimming: 2 bases; J trimming: 3 bases; junction bases outside the gene matches: 6. Per the germline V gene, CDR1 is MNHEY and CDR2 is SMNVEV (reference sequence). The CDR3 DNA sequence: TGTGCCAGCAGTTTAAGGGCTAGCGGTTACACCGGGGAGCTGTTTTTT. Translation: CASSLRASGYTGELFF.

The rearrangement uses TRBV5-4 and TRBJ2-3; TRBD1 matches 8 bases. The CDR3 consists of 16 residues. Per the germline V gene, CDR1 is SGHNT and CDR2 is YYREEE (reference sequence). J lost 1 base, V lost 0 bases, and 4 bases had no gene match. CDR3 DNA sequence: TGTGCCAGCAGCTTGGCAGGGGGCCGTCGCACAGATACGCAGTATTTT. As protein: CASSLAGGRRTDTQYF.

The V gene is TRBV24-1, the J gene TRBJ1-1; TRBD1 agrees at 7 bases. V was pared by 7 bases and J by 4 bases, with 5 bases of the junction left unmatched. Germline CDR1 is KGHDR and CDR2 is SFDVKD. The CDR3 is 13 amino acids. The CDR3 sequence: CATSPQGGTEAFF. In DNA, the CDR3 is TGTGCCACCAGCCCCCAGGGGGGCACTGAAGCTTTCTTT.

The chain recombines TRBV7-8 with TRBJ2-7; D remains ambiguous. Trimming stripped 3 bases from V and 0 bases from J, with 6 bases between. This CDR3 is built from 13 residues. Per germline, CDR1 SGHVS and CDR2 FQNEAQ. This CDR3 reads CASSFGASYEQYF. CDR3 nucleotide sequence: TGTGCCAGCAGCTTCGGAGCCTCCTACGAGCAGTACTTC.

The rearrangement joins TRBV7-9 to TRBJ2-1, with 7 bases lining up with TRBD1. CDR1 and CDR2 (germline): SEHNR, FQNEAQ (reference sequence). CDR3 length equals 12 residues. Germline trimming cut 8 bases from V and 6 bases from J; bases unmatched to any gene: 4. The CDR3 sequence is CASQRQGNEQFF. The CDR3 DNA follows: TGTGCCAGCCAAAGACAGGGCAATGAGCAGTTCTTC.

The V call is TRBV7-2, the J call TRBJ2-7, with D tentatively TRBD2 (6 bases). Per germline, CDR1 SGHTA and CDR2 FQGNSA. V lost 6 bases and J 4 bases, leaving 13 bases between the germline ends. The CDR3 has 13 residues. CDR3 in amino acids: CASSLTGVYEQYF. CDR3 DNA sequence: TGTGCCAGCAGTTTAACGGGGGTGTACGAGCAGTACTTC.

The chain joins TRBV3-1 (or the pseudogene TRBV3-2) to TRBJ2-7; 7 bases are a match to TRBD2. Germline loops: CDR1 LGHDT, CDR2 YNNKEL (reference sequence). The CDR3 has 15 amino acids. With 3 bases clipped from V and 2 bases from J, the junction kept 7 bases outside the gene matches. DNA for the CDR3: TGTGCCAGCAGCCAGCGGGAGCTCCGGGCCTACGAGCAGTACTTC. Its translation: CASSQRELRAYEQYF.

V and J are TRBV27 and TRBJ2-7, with 10 positions matching TRBD1. The CDR3 loop spans 14 amino acids. V was clipped by 4 bases and J by 5 bases; unmatched bases: 5. Germline-derived CDR1 and CDR2 are MNHEY and SMNVEV (reference sequence). The CDR3 loop is CASSWDRGGNEQYF. The DNA for the CDR3 is TGTGCCAGCAGTTGGGACAGGGGAGGCAACGAGCAGTACTTC.

This clone showed up just once. V usage is TRBV3-1 (or the pseudogene TRBV3-2) and J usage is TRBJ2-1, with 9 bases matching TRBD2. J was trimmed by 4 bases and V by 4 bases; bases with no gene match: 8. Germline CDR1 and CDR2: LGHDT and YNNKEL (reference sequence). The CDR3 sequence is 16 residues long. The CDR3 here is CASSPLGGGVYNEQFF. The DNA for the CDR3 is TGTGCCAGCAGCCCCCTAGGCGGGGGGGTTTACAATGAGCAGTTCTTC.